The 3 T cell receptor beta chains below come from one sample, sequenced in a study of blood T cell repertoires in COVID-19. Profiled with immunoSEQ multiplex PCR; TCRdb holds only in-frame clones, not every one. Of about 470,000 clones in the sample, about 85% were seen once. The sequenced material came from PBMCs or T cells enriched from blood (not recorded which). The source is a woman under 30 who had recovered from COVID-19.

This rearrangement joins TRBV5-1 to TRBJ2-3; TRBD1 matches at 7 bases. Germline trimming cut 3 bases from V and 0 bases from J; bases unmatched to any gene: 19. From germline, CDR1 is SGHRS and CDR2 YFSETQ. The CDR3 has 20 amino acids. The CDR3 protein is CASSSTGAHELVTSTDTQYF. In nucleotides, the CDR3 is TGCGCCAGCAGCTCCACAGGGGCTCATGAACTCGTAACTAGCACAGATACGCAGTATTTT.

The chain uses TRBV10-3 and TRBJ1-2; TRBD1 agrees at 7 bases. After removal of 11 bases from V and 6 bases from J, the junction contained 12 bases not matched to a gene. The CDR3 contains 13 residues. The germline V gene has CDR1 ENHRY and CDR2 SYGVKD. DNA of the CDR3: TGTGCCGCCCGGTATGGGACAGACAATGGCTACACCTTC. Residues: CAARYGTDNGYTF.

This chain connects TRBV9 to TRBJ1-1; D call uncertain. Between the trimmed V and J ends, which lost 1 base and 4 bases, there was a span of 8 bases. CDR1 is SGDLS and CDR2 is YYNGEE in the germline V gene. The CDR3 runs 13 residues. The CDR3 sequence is CASSVFAGTEAFF. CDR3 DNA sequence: TGTGCCAGCAGCGTATTCGCCGGCACTGAAGCTTTCTTT.